This T cell receptor beta chain was identified in a study of T cells in Graves' hyperthyroidism and ophthalmopathy. V shed 5 bases and J shed 8 bases, with 12 bases lying between them. The germline CDR1 and CDR2 sequences are SGHVS and FNYEAQ. This CDR3 spans 12 amino acids. Study-wide points: Most thyroid clonotypes that were expanded above 0.001 also turned up in blood.

Enrolled ophthalmopathy patients presented with a Clinical Activity Score of at least 3, a NOSPECS grade of at least 4, and disease duration under 3 months. Those patients with uncontrolled infection, other autoimmune disease, pregnancy or lactation were excluded. Diagnostic assessment was based on clinical symptoms, serum thyroxine and TRAb, thyroid ultrasound and orbital computed tomography. The investigators amplified TCR beta CDR3 regions from RNA transcripts. The primer set for the first-round RT-PCR of the TCR CDR3 was HTBI. MiXCR, run by TCRdb on the multiplex PCR reads, gives a single entry per CDR3 protein. The sample carries a few hundred thousand distinct CDR3 sequences, 15% to 20% recorded once. Comment on this clonotype: Its antigen is not identified. This could be a read error, since a much larger clone is one nucleotide away.

The J gene is TRBJ1-2, the V gene TRBV7-6, with D maybe TRBD1 (5 bases). The receptor was derived from a woman aged 40 to 50 with Graves' ophthalmopathy. Sequenced sample: blood. For the CDR3, the DNA is TGTGCCAGCAGCCAATACGGGGGAGGCTACACCTTC. Its translation: CASSQYGGGYTF.